Below, one T cell receptor (beta chain) is given with its context. This sample was taken from a study of control samples from healthy donors and cancer patients. Sequencing used immunoSEQ multiplex PCR; TCRdb keeps in-frame clones, though not all of them. The table has around 130,000 clones, 70% to 90% seen once. The origin of this receptor is a man aged 45-65 years in good health. Sequenced sample: blood.

CDR3 DNA sequence: TGCAGCGCCTGGGGCGGCGGAGGCGAGCAGTACTTC. As protein: CSAWGGGGEQYF. The V and J genes are TRBV29-1 and TRBJ2-7; TRBD1 or TRBD2 may be the D gene (5 bases each). V lost 7 bases and J lost 6, with 16 bases in between. The germline CDR1 and CDR2 sequences are SQVTM and ANQGSEA. The CDR3 has 12 amino acids.